The entry below describes one T cell receptor beta chain. Its antigen is not identified. The data originate from a study of blood T cells in healthy people across ages. Study-wide results and caveats: Unknown CMV status may confound age-related changes in expanded clones.

With a J-beta primer mix and a sample-barcoded 5' primer, a second PCR ran roughly 6 to 12 cycles. TCRdb re-analysed the 5' RACE reads in MiXCR, keeping a single row per CDR3 protein. The data show approximately 800,000 distinct CDR3 sequences, roughly 24% seen once. Per germline, CDR1 LGHNT and CDR2 FRNRAP. CDR3 size: 13 residues. Trimming took off 6 bases at V and 1 base at J, with 10 bases between the two ends. The data were also submitted as part of a second study, on T cells of mothers and their children.

This chain links TRBV12-5 with TRBJ2-7; possible D gene TRBD1, 6 bases. Sequenced sample: blood. The TCR comes from a boy aged 5-17 years in good health. DNA for the CDR3: TGTGCTAGTGGCCTAGGGACATCCTACGAGCAGTACTTC. It codes for CASGLGTSYEQYF. Full variable domain (remainder filled in from reference TRBV12-5 and TRBJ2-7): DARVTQTPRHKVTEMGQEVTMRCQPILGHNTVFWYRQTMMQGLELLAYFRNRAPLDDSGMPKDRFSAEMPDATLATLKIQPSEPRDSAVYFCASGLGTSYEQYFGPGTRLTVT.